This T cell receptor (beta chain) was observed in a study of blood T cell repertoires in COVID-19. The repertoire was sequenced with immunoSEQ multiplex PCR; TCRdb's copy has only in-frame clones and lacks some. This table has a few hundred thousand clones, 88% appearing once. This CDR3 has 15 amino acids. Between the trimmed V and J ends, which lost 3 bases and 6 bases, there was a span of 13 bases. Germline CDR1 SGDLS, CDR2 YYNGEE. This receptor was obtained from a man in his fifties or sixties who had recovered from COVID-19. Sequenced sample: peripheral blood. The chain links TRBV9 to TRBJ1-6, with a possible D match to TRBD1 (5 bases). The CDR3 protein is CASSEAGLGNSPLHF. CDR3 sequence (DNA): TGTGCCAGCAGCGAAGCAGGGTTGGGTAATTCACCCCTCCACTTT. The full variable domain, rest sourced from reference TRBV9 and TRBJ1-6, is DSGVTQTPKHLITATGQRVTLRCSPRSGDLSVYWYQQSLDQGLQFLIQYYNGEERAKGNILERFSAQQFPDLHSELNLSSLELGDSALYFCASSEAGLGNSPLHFGNGTRLTVT.